One sample yielded the 18 T cell receptor beta chains listed below, sequenced in a study of CD8 T cells in ankylosing spondylitis. Study results and caveats: What seemed typical of ankylosing spondylitis blood was a TCR beta motif built from several highly homologous variants.

Each CDR3 protein is one row after TCRdb ran MiXCR on the 5' RACE reads. The table records just under 550,000 distinct CDR3 sequences, roughly 12% of them present only once. For these TCRs, the target antigens are not known. Sequenced material: blood, either unsorted or a sorted T cell fraction (not recorded which). These receptors originate from a male donor with ankylosing spondylitis.

This clonotype appeared a few times. This chain connects TRBV7-8 to TRBJ1-5; 10 nucleotides align to TRBD1. CDR1 and CDR2 from the germline V gene are SGHVS and FQNEAQ. V shed 1 base and J 2 bases; nucleotides not matched to a gene: 5. The CDR3 sequence is 17 residues long. This CDR3 is CASSLGQGAGGNQPQHF. For the CDR3, the DNA is TGTGCCAGCAGCTTAGGACAGGGGGCTGGGGGCAATCAGCCCCAGCATTTT. Variable domain in full (rest from reference TRBV7-8 and TRBJ1-5): GAGVSQSPRYKVAKRGQDVALRCDPISGHVSLFWYQQALGQGPEFLTYFQNEAQLDKSGLPSDRFFAERPEGSVSTLKIQRTQQEDSAVYLCASSLGQGAGGNQPQHFGDGTRLSIL.

The V and J genes are TRBV20-1 and TRBJ2-1; a possible D gene is TRBD1 (5 bases). The germline gives CDR1 DFQATT, CDR2 SNEGSKA (reference sequence). CDR3 length: 16 amino acids. Trimming shortened V by 0 bases and J by 5 bases, and 17 bases separated the two germline ends. The CDR3 DNA follows: TGCAGTGCTAGAGATCCCGCCCAGGCAGGGAACAATGAGCAGTTCTTC. Encoded protein: CSARDPAQAGNNEQFF.

The chain has TRBV20-1 and TRBJ2-7; D call uncertain. The germline V gene encodes CDR1 DFQATT and CDR2 SNEGSKA (reference sequence). The CDR3 contains 14 residues. Trimming removed 0 bases from V and 8 bases from J, with 17 bases in between. CDR3 nucleotides: TGCAGTGCTAGAGAAAGCGACGCGCCTGGGAAGCAGTACTTC. It specifies CSARESDAPGKQYF.

There are many counts of this clonotype. This rearrangement joins TRBV10-3 to TRBJ2-2, with a weak D call TRBD1 (5 bases). V lost 7 bases and J 1 base, leaving 22 bases between the germline ends. Germline values: CDR1 ENHRY, CDR2 SYGVKD. The CDR3 runs to 18 residues. The CDR3 region is CAITESVGANLNTGELFF. The CDR3 DNA reads as TGTGCCATCACCGAGTCAGTAGGGGCCAATTTGAACACCGGGGAGCTGTTTTTT.

This clonotype was seen a few times. This sequence joins TRBV7-7 and TRBJ1-2; the D is unclear. This CDR3 spans 13 amino acids. Germline V gene lookup returns CDR1 SSHAT and CDR2 FNYEAQ (reference sequence). V lost 6 bases, J lost 4 bases, and 12 bases lay in between. The CDR3 nucleotides are TGTGCCAGCAGTTATATCGTCTCCTATGGCTACACCTTC. Encoded protein: CASSYIVSYGYTF.

This chain links TRBV20-1 with TRBJ2-1; TRBD2 matches at 8 bases. Germline loops: CDR1 DFQATT, CDR2 SNEGSKA (reference sequence). The CDR3 runs 15 residues. V trimming: 0 bases; J trimming: 3 bases; junction bases outside the gene matches: 4. This chain's CDR3 is CSAREAGVRYNEQFF. The CDR3 nucleotides are TGCAGTGCTAGAGAAGCGGGAGTACGCTACAATGAGCAGTTCTTC.

This clonotype has ten or more counts. One end of the junction varies from germline; a read error may be responsible. The rearrangement uses TRBV5-6 and TRBJ1-5; D is unclear. The CDR3 consists of 14 residues. Germline loops: CDR1 SGHDT, CDR2 YYEEEE. CDR3 in DNA: TGTGCCAGCAGCTTGACCAGTAGCGATCAGCCCCAGCATTTT. Its protein is CASSLTSSDQPQHF.

This rearrangement joins TRBV2 to TRBJ1-5; 10 bases align to TRBD1. The CDR3 runs 13 residues. The V and J ends lost 7 bases and 4 bases, in that order; junction bases with no gene match: 1. From germline, CDR1 is SNHLY and CDR2 FYNNEI. The DNA for the CDR3 is TGTGCCAGCATGGGACAGGGGAATCAGCCCCAGCATTTT. Protein product: CASMGQGNQPQHF.

The CDR3 region has the DNA TGTGCCAGCAGCGTAGGTGACTACTACGAGCAGTACTTC. Amino acid sequence: CASSVGDYYEQYF. The chain recombines TRBV9 with TRBJ2-7; D is perhaps TRBD2 (5 bases). Germline values: CDR1 SGDLS, CDR2 YYNGEE. V was trimmed by 0 bases and J by 3 bases, leaving 7 bases between them. This CDR3 contains 13 residues.

This clonotype was counted a few times. The chain is built from TRBV12-3 or TRBV12-4 and TRBJ2-2, with D perhaps matching TRBD1 or TRBD2 (6 bases each). The CDR3 loop spans 14 amino acids. Deletions cut 5 bases from V and 7 bases from J, with 14 bases between. DNA for the CDR3: TGTGCCAGCAGTGACCGGGGGCATGACGGGGAGCTGTTTTTT. It translates to CASSDRGHDGELFF.

This clonotype was observed many times. V is TRBV5-1 and J is TRBJ2-4; TRBD1 is a possible D gene (6 bases). The CDR3 length is 15 residues. CDR1 SGHRS and CDR2 YFSETQ come from the germline V gene. V was pared by 3 bases and J by 5 bases, with 15 bases between. In nucleotides, the CDR3 is TGCGCCAGCAGCTCAGGGGCCTCAATTCAAAACATTCAGTACTTC. Translated, it gives CASSSGASIQNIQYF.

The chain couples TRBV7-2 to TRBJ1-1; no firm D call. V lost 1 base and J lost 0, with 12 bases in between. The CDR3 extends over 16 amino acids. CDR1 SGHTA and CDR2 FQGNSA come from the germline V gene. CDR3 residues: CASSLVSLGMNTEAFF. CDR3 in DNA: TGTGCCAGCAGCTTAGTCTCATTGGGTATGAACACTGAAGCTTTCTTT. Full variable domain (missing parts from reference TRBV7-2 and TRBJ1-1): GAGVSQSPSNKVTEKGKDVELRCDPISGHTALYWYRQSLGQGLEFLIYFQGNSAPDKSGLPSDRFSAERTGGSVSTLTIQRTQQEDSAVYLCASSLVSLGMNTEAFFGQGTRLTVV.

The chain links TRBV7-9 to TRBJ1-1; D may be TRBD1 (5 bases). V was clipped by 5 bases and J by 7 bases, with 14 bases between them. Germline-derived CDR1 and CDR2 are SEHNR and FQNEAQ (reference sequence). This CDR3 has 13 residues. CDR3 nucleotides: TGTGCCAGCAGCCTAGGGACGTTGGGTGAAGCTTTCTTT. Its translation: CASSLGTLGEAFF. The whole variable domain, remainder taken from reference TRBV7-9 and TRBJ1-1, is DTGVSQNPRHKITKRGQNVTFRCDPISEHNRLYWYRQTLGQGPEFLTYFQNEAQLEKSRLLSDRFSAERPKGSFSTLEIQRTEQGDSAMYLCASSLGTLGEAFFGQGTRLTVV.

This clonotype was recorded at least ten times. The chain combines TRBV7-9 with TRBJ1-2, with unresolved D. Germline lookup yields CDR1 SEHNR and CDR2 FQNEAQ (reference sequence). CDR3 length equals 11 residues. Between the trimmed V and J ends, which lost 1 base and 7 bases, there was a span of 4 bases. The CDR3 bases are TGTGCCAGCAGCTTAGTCGGTGGCTACACCTTC. Protein product: CASSLVGGYTF.

The sample holds many counts of this clonotype. The rearrangement joins TRBV5-5 to TRBJ1-2, with D maybe TRBD1 (5 bases). V lost 0 bases and J lost 3, with 12 bases in between. Germline V lookup: CDR1 SGHKS, CDR2 YYEKEE (reference sequence). The CDR3 length is 15 residues. CDR3 DNA: TGTGCCAGCAGCTTGGTGGGGCCGGGGGACTATGGCTACACCTTC. Protein sequence: CASSLVGPGDYGYTF. Looking up the rest from reference TRBV5-5 and TRBJ1-2 gives the full variable domain: DAGVTQSPTHLIKTRGQQVTLRCSPISGHKSVSWYQQVLGQGPQFIFQYYEKEERGRGNFPDRFSARQFPNYSSELNVNALLLGDSALYLCASSLVGPGDYGYTFGSGTRLTVV.

This clonotype has a handful of counts. This chain connects TRBV27 to TRBJ2-1, with 10 bases aligning to TRBD2. Germline CDR1 is MNHEY and CDR2 is SMNVEV (reference sequence). CDR3 length: 13 residues. The J segment lost 14 bases and the V segment lost 3 bases, leaving 7 bases of the junction unmatched. CDR3 loop: CASSLEREGEEFF. CDR3 DNA sequence: TGTGCCAGCAGTTTGGAGCGGGAGGGGGAAGAGTTCTTC.

The table lists this clonotype with a few counts. The rearrangement links TRBV27 to TRBJ2-5; possibly TRBD1 for D (5 bases). The CDR3 loop spans 13 amino acids. The V end lost 1 base, the J end lost 14 bases, and 17 bases lay between the germline ends. Looked up from germline, CDR1 is MNHEY and CDR2 is SMNVEV (reference sequence). The CDR3 sequence: CASSLLPDRQLYF. In nucleotides, the CDR3 is TGTGCCAGCAGTTTATTGCCTGACAGACAGCTATACTTC.

Only a few counts were recorded for this clonotype. The V and J genes are TRBV20-1 and TRBJ1-1; D might be TRBD1 (5 bases). The ends were cut back, 0 bases at V and 1 base at J, with 12 bases in the middle. Looked up from germline, CDR1 is DFQATT and CDR2 is SNEGSKA (reference sequence). CDR3 length: 15 amino acids. The CDR3 DNA reads TGCAGTGCTAGAGATTCAGGGATCCCGAACACTGAAGCTTTCTTT. Translated: CSARDSGIPNTEAFF.